This TCR beta chain stems from a study of beta chain features in type 1 diabetes. This clone was seen ten or more times. Other DNA sequences in this specimen translate into the identical CDR3. cDNA synthesis used the whole RNA isolate, giving expressed TCRB sequences. The method was immunoSEQ multiplex PCR; TCRdb's version includes in-frame clones alone and lacks a portion of them. Of 250,000 to 300,000 clones in the sample, 8% were seen once. Per germline, CDR1 SGDLS and CDR2 YYNGEE. Trimming at V came to 2 bases and at J to 4 bases, leaving 1 base not matched to a gene. The CDR3 contains 15 residues. Averaging approximately 120 mL, one heparinised blood draw came from each individual donor. Sorting of CD4+ naive, central memory, regulatory and stem cell-like memory cells was performed via CD45RO/CCR7/CD25/CD127/CD95/CD27. Each of the sorted populations had a purity greater than 95%.

The sample comprised central memory CD4+ T cells from blood. The chain has TRBV9 and TRBJ2-1; 12 bases map to TRBD2. The clonotype comes from a woman between 18 and 29 years old in good health. The CDR3 region is CASSVGLAGYNEQFF. For the CDR3, the DNA is TGTGCCAGCAGCGTTGGACTAGCGGGATACAATGAGCAGTTCTTC.